The 14 T cell receptor beta chains listed next were all sequenced from one sample in a study of T-cell reconstitution after alpha-beta-depleted transplantation in children. Unique molecular identifiers were used to barcode this TCRbeta library. MiXCR, run by TCRdb on the PCR reads, gives a single entry per CDR3 protein. The sample records around 340,000 distinct CDR3 sequences, 13% being singletons. Sequenced here: PBMCs, sampled from the stem cell graft. Source of these receptors: a human donor who donated a stem cell graft to a child with Fanconi anemia.

There are many counts of this clonotype. The gene calls are TRBV13 and TRBJ1-3; TRBD1 aligns across 8 bases. Trimming took 8 bases from V and 3 from J; bases not matched to a gene: 3. Germline CDR1 and CDR2: PRHDT and FYEKMQ (reference sequence). The CDR3 runs 13 residues. CDR3 residues: CASGDRGGNTIYF. The CDR3 nucleotides read TGTGCCAGCGGAGACAGGGGTGGAAACACCATATATTTT.

This clonotype was picked up many times. The chain carries TRBV7-9 and TRBJ2-3; a possible D gene is TRBD2 (6 bases). The CDR3 consists of 16 residues. Trimming left V 4 bases short and J 0 bases short, with 14 bases between. Germline V CDR1 and CDR2: SEHNR, FQNEAQ (reference sequence). The chain's CDR3 is CASSSSGTPSTDTQYF. Here the CDR3 DNA reads TGTGCCAGCAGCTCCTCCGGGACTCCTAGCACAGATACGCAGTATTTT. The variable domain in full, with the rest retrieved from reference TRBV7-9 and TRBJ2-3, is DTGVSQNPRHKITKRGQNVTFRCDPISEHNRLYWYRQTLGQGPEFLTYFQNEAQLEKSRLLSDRFSAERPKGSFSTLEIQRTEQGDSAMYLCASSSSGTPSTDTQYFGPGTRLTVL.

V is TRBV4-3 and J is TRBJ2-2, with D possibly being TRBD2 (6 bases). From germline, CDR1 is LGHNA and CDR2 YSLEER. The CDR3 covers 14 residues. Trimming pared 6 bases from V and 3 bases from J, leaving 11 bases between. CDR3 bases: TGCGCCAGCAGATGGGACTTTTACACCGGGGAGCTGTTTTTT. It yields the protein CASRWDFYTGELFF.

This clonotype was seen ten or more times. The V gene is TRBV20-1, the J gene TRBJ1-4; a possible D gene is TRBD1 (5 bases). The CDR3 length is 14 residues. From germline, CDR1 is DFQATT and CDR2 SNEGSKA (reference sequence). Trimming removed 2 bases from V and 8 bases from J, with 15 bases in between. CDR3 protein: CSARPGPGNEKLFF. CDR3 nucleotide sequence: TGCAGTGCTAGACCGGGACCGGGGAACGAAAAACTGTTTTTT.

The chain combines TRBV2 with TRBJ1-4, with D tentatively TRBD1 (6 bases). The CDR3 has 16 amino acids. Looked up from germline, CDR1 is SNHLY and CDR2 is FYNNEI. With 2 bases removed from V and 4 bases from J, the gap between germline ends came to 14 bases. The DNA for the CDR3 is TGTGCCAGCAGTGAAACAGGGACCGGATTTAATGAAAAACTGTTTTTT. Translating it yields CASSETGTGFNEKLFF. The variable domain in full, completed from reference TRBV2 and TRBJ1-4, reads EPEVTQTPSHQVTQMGQEVILRCVPISNHLYFYWYRQILGQKVEFLVSFYNNEISEKSEIFDDQFSVERPDGSNFTLKIRSTKLEDSAMYFCASSETGTGFNEKLFFGSGTQLSVL.

The CDR3 sequence: CASSRILGEQFF. CDR3 in DNA: TGTGCCAGCAGCCGGATTTTAGGTGAGCAGTTCTTC. The rearrangement links TRBV11-2 to TRBJ2-1; D ambiguous. The CDR3 extends over 12 amino acids. Trimming took 5 bases from V and 9 from J, leaving 11 bases between them. Germline V lookup: CDR1 SGHAT, CDR2 FQNNGV.

The V call is TRBV4-3, the J call TRBJ1-1; the D is unclear. Trimming removed 0 bases at V and 11 bases at J, with 13 bases between. Germline CDR1 and CDR2: LGHNA and YSLEER. The CDR3 contains 13 residues. CDR3 in DNA: TGCGCCAGCAGCCAAGATCCGGGCAGATATGCTTTCTTT. Encoded protein: CASSQDPGRYAFF.

The chain combines TRBV5-6 with TRBJ1-1, with D hard to call. This CDR3 has 15 amino acids. With 0 bases removed from V and 5 bases from J, the gap between germline ends came to 14 bases. Germline lookup yields CDR1 SGHDT and CDR2 YYEEEE. The CDR3 loop reads CASSLGSPLDTEAFF. The CDR3 DNA reads TGTGCCAGCAGCTTGGGTTCCCCATTGGATACTGAAGCTTTCTTT.

This clonotype was detected ten times or more. This chain joins TRBV7-9 and TRBJ1-1; D is unclear. Per the germline V gene, CDR1 is SEHNR and CDR2 is FQNEAQ (reference sequence). This CDR3 is 17 amino acids long. With 3 bases removed from V and 3 bases from J, the gap between germline ends came to 20 bases. The CDR3, as DNA: TGTGCCAGCAGCTTCGTGACGGGTGGAGGTGGGTACACTGAAGCTTTCTTT. This encodes CASSFVTGGGGYTEAFF.

The chain employs TRBV20-1 and TRBJ1-1, with D maybe TRBD1 (6 bases). Germline loops: CDR1 DFQATT, CDR2 SNEGSKA (reference sequence). This CDR3 has 17 residues. Trimming cost V 0 bases and J 10 bases, with 27 bases left between them. The DNA for the CDR3 is TGCAGTGCTAGAGATCATTCCTCCGGGACATACACCCGGGCAGCTTTCTTT. Encoded protein: CSARDHSSGTYTRAAFF.

The genes are TRBV6-1 and TRBJ1-5; no clear D gene. The germline V gene encodes CDR1 MNHNS and CDR2 SASEGT. The V end was cut by 2 bases, the J end by 4 bases, with 6 bases between. The CDR3 loop spans 13 amino acids. The CDR3, as DNA: TGTGCCAGCAGTGAAAGACTGAATCAGCCCCAGCATTTT. Protein sequence: CASSERLNQPQHF.

The V gene is TRBV3-1, the J gene TRBJ1-1; 9 bases map to TRBD1. Germline CDR1 is LGHDT and CDR2 is YNNKEL (reference sequence). V dropped 4 bases and J dropped 4; count of bases not matched to a gene: 7. This CDR3 contains 15 residues. The CDR3 DNA reads as TGTGCCAGCAGCCCGTCACAGGGGGCTAGCACTGAAGCTTTCTTT. Its protein is CASSPSQGASTEAFF.

This chain joins TRBV15 and TRBJ2-1, with 9 bases that match TRBD2. Trimming took 5 bases from V and 3 from J; bases not matched to a gene: 17. The CDR3 runs 19 residues. The germline V gene encodes CDR1 LNHNV and CDR2 YYDKDF (reference sequence). The CDR3 bases are TGTGCCACCAGCTCTTATCCCTCGACTAGCGGTGTTCTCTACAATGAGCAGTTCTTC. As protein: CATSSYPSTSGVLYNEQFF.

The V gene is TRBV5-5, the J gene TRBJ2-5; a possible D gene is TRBD1 (6 bases). Germline lookup yields CDR1 SGHKS and CDR2 YYEKEE (reference sequence). The V end lost 3 bases, the J end lost 5 bases, and 20 bases lay between the germline ends. CDR3 length equals 16 residues. The CDR3 nucleotides read TGTGCCAGCAGCTCGACCATTTCCCGACAGGTTGAGACCCAGTACTTC. As protein: CASSSTISRQVETQYF.